The clone carrying this T cell receptor beta chain was seen a handful of times. Other DNA sequences from this sample encode an identical CDR3 as well. Reverse transcribed after extraction, RNA yielded cDNA as the sequencing template. The assay was immunoSEQ multiplex PCR, and TCRdb's table has in-frame clones only and misses some. The data show approximately 190,000 clones, more than 45% seen once. The sample is drawn from a study of CD8+ T cells in alopecia areata. Turning to the study itself: Twice daily, treated patients received 5 to 10 mg of oral tofacitinib. Patients remained on tofacitinib for 6 to 18 months and then went 6 months without it.

Treatment given: oral pan-JAK inhibitor, 5-10 mg twice daily. The CDR3 covers 15 residues. The V and J ends lost 3 bases and 2 bases respectively, with 12 bases between them. Per germline, CDR1 SGHRS and CDR2 YFSETQ. The material was CD4+ T cells sorted from blood, obtained at week 24, from a patient treated with tofacitinib. The chain employs TRBV5-1 and TRBJ1-3; TRBD1 might be the D (6 bases). The source is a human donor with alopecia areata. The CDR3 DNA follows: TGCGCCAGCAGCTCGACCACAGGGACTGGAAACACCATATATTTT. It translates to CASSSTTGTGNTIYF.